The 29 T cell receptor beta chains presented below share a single source sample, sequenced in a study of cytomegalovirus exposure and HLA in healthy donors. PCR was performed using 60 Vbeta and 13 Jbeta primers. Sequencing was performed with immunoSEQ multiplex PCR; in TCRdb, only in-frame clones are kept and a portion is missing. This table holds tens of thousands of clones, approximately 75% found once. Sequenced: PBMCs. Source of these receptors: a middle-aged woman in good health and CMV-seropositive.

V gene TRBV6-5 combines with J gene TRBJ1-1, with 8 nucleotides matching TRBD1. Germline V lookup: CDR1 MNHEY, CDR2 SVGAGI. The J segment lost 2 bases and the V segment lost 2 bases, leaving 7 bases of the junction unmatched. This CDR3 region has 16 residues. CDR3 sequence reads: CASSYVDRVRNTEAFF. CDR3 nucleotide sequence: TGTGCCAGCAGTTACGTGGACAGGGTTAGAAACACTGAAGCTTTCTTT.

This clone appeared a few times. The rearrangement links TRBV7-9 to TRBJ2-3; D is possibly TRBD2 (7 bases). The CDR3 is made up of 15 amino acids. Germline V CDR1 and CDR2: SEHNR, FQNEAQ (reference sequence). Trimming left V 5 bases short and J 2 bases short, with 14 bases between. The CDR3 reads CASSSRGGDTDTQYF. The CDR3 DNA is TGTGCCAGCAGCAGTAGAGGGGGGGACACAGATACGCAGTATTTT.

This chain uses TRBV7-8 with TRBJ1-3; D is unclear. The ends were cut back, 0 bases at V and 2 bases at J, with 14 bases in the middle. From germline, CDR1 is SGHVS and CDR2 FQNEAQ. The CDR3 is made up of 17 amino acids. Here the CDR3 reads CASSLAEGLAAGNTIYF. The CDR3 DNA reads as TGTGCCAGCAGCTTAGCCGAGGGTTTGGCGGCTGGAAACACCATATATTTT.

The chain employs TRBV5-1 and TRBJ2-7, with 10 bases matching TRBD1. J lost 5 bases, V lost 7 bases, and 9 bases had no gene match. Germline-derived CDR1 and CDR2 are SGHRS and YFSETQ. This CDR3 is built from 14 residues. CDR3 amino acids: CASFATGGEHEQYF. In DNA, the CDR3 is TGCGCCAGCTTTGCGACAGGGGGCGAACACGAGCAGTACTTC.

V gene TRBV7-7 combines with J gene TRBJ1-1, with D unresolved. V was cut by 10 bases and J by 4 bases, with 16 bases left in between. In germline, CDR1 is SSHAT, CDR2 FNYEAQ (reference sequence). The CDR3 is 13 residues long. CDR3 residues: CAIRTPGATEAFF. In DNA, the CDR3 is TGTGCCATCAGGACCCCGGGTGCCACTGAAGCTTTCTTT.

The chain links TRBV4-1 to TRBJ2-5; perhaps TRBD2 as D (6 bases). The germline V and J ends were trimmed by 4 bases and 4 bases, with 13 bases remaining between them. The germline V gene has CDR1 MGHRA and CDR2 YSYEKL. The CDR3 loop spans 14 amino acids. CDR3 loop: CASSPGGSGETQYF. DNA of the CDR3: TGCGCCAGCAGCCCCGGGGGATCGGGAGAGACCCAGTACTTC.

The V gene is TRBV5-4, the J gene TRBJ1-3; no firm D call. Germline V gene lookup returns CDR1 SGHNT and CDR2 YYREEE (reference sequence). Trimming pared 0 bases from V and 3 bases from J, leaving 10 bases between. This CDR3 contains 15 residues. The CDR3 nucleotides read TGTGCCAGCAGCTTGGGGAGAGGAAGTGGAAACACCATATATTTT. As protein: CASSLGRGSGNTIYF.

The chain couples TRBV6-1 to TRBJ1-2, with no clear D. Trimming took off 4 bases at V and 2 bases at J, with 8 bases between the two ends. The CDR3 totals 13 residues. Germline assignment: CDR1 MNHNS and CDR2 SASEGT. Written as DNA, the CDR3 is TGTGCCAGCAGTGCCGACACGAACTATGGCTACACCTTC. Protein product: CASSADTNYGYTF.

This chain connects TRBV30 to TRBJ2-5; TRBD1 might be the D (6 bases). This CDR3 contains 16 residues. Between the trimmed V and J ends, which lost 0 bases and 1 base, there was a span of 15 bases. The germline CDR1 and CDR2 sequences are GTSNPN and SVGIG (reference sequence). Written as DNA, the CDR3 is TGTGCCTGGAGTGTCCTACCTGGACAGTCCCAAGAGACCCAGTACTTC. It specifies CAWSVLPGQSQETQYF.

This chain uses TRBV6-1 with TRBJ2-5; D possibly corresponds to TRBD2 (7 bases). Germline V lookup: CDR1 MNHNS, CDR2 SASEGT. This CDR3 is built from 15 residues. Trimming stripped 2 bases from V and 4 bases from J, with 14 bases between. CDR3 loop: CASSESPGEGETQYF. The CDR3, as DNA: TGTGCCAGCAGTGAAAGCCCAGGGGAGGGAGAGACCCAGTACTTC.

The gene calls are TRBV5-1 and TRBJ1-2, with D unresolved. V was cut by 5 bases and J by 5 bases, with 7 bases left in between. Germline V lookup: CDR1 SGHRS, CDR2 YFSETQ. The CDR3 loop spans 11 amino acids. For the CDR3, the DNA is TGCGCCAGCAGGTCCAGTTATGGCTACACCTTC. It yields the protein CASRSSYGYTF.

V is TRBV19 and J is TRBJ2-3, with TRBD2 matching over 14 bases. V gave up 5 bases and J gave up 1 base; unmatched junction bases: 2. CDR1 LNHDA and CDR2 SQIVND come from the germline V gene (reference sequence). This CDR3 comprises 16 residues. This chain's CDR3 is CASSAGLAGGTDTQYF. DNA for the CDR3: TGTGCCAGTAGTGCGGGACTAGCGGGGGGCACAGATACGCAGTATTTT.

The chain couples TRBV18 to TRBJ2-5; 8 positions match TRBD2. Germline values: CDR1 KGHSH, CDR2 LQKENI. The J segment lost 5 bases and the V segment lost 1 base, leaving 12 bases of the junction unmatched. The CDR3 has 17 amino acids. The CDR3 spells CASSPQLAANLGETQYF. Written as DNA, the CDR3 is TGTGCCAGCTCACCACAACTAGCGGCCAACTTGGGGGAGACCCAGTACTTC.

The V call is TRBV6-5, the J call TRBJ2-5, with TRBD1 as a possible D gene (5 bases). With 0 bases removed from V and 5 bases from J, the gap between germline ends came to 16 bases. In germline, CDR1 is MNHEY, CDR2 SVGAGI. The CDR3 runs to 16 residues. The CDR3 sequence is CASSYSMGGAGETQYF. The CDR3 nucleotides read TGTGCCAGCAGTTACTCGATGGGTGGGGCCGGTGAGACCCAGTACTTC.

This chain links TRBV6-5 with TRBJ2-7; 14 bases line up with TRBD2. Trimming removed 0 bases from V and 7 bases from J; junction bases left unmatched: 5. The CDR3 contains 16 residues. Germline V gives CDR1 MNHEY, CDR2 SVGAGI. CDR3 sequence: CASSYSGTSGRGEQYF. In DNA, the CDR3 is TGTGCCAGCAGTTACTCCGGGACTAGCGGGAGAGGAGAGCAGTACTTC.

This clone was seen only once. The chain has TRBV5-5 and TRBJ2-7; D is ambiguous. This CDR3 contains 14 residues. Trimming took off 4 bases at V and 3 bases at J, with 14 bases between the two ends. Germline values: CDR1 SGHKS, CDR2 YYEKEE (reference sequence). The CDR3 nucleotides are TGTGCCAGCAGCCCCACGCGAGATCACTACGAGCAGTACTTC. Its protein is CASSPTRDHYEQYF.

A note on this clone: Likely a read error: the CDR3 ends without its conserved phenylalanine or tryptophan. Because the CDR3's place on the DNA is in doubt, the DNA is left out and the CDR3 is given as listed by TCRdb. CDR3 sequence reads: CASTPNGAGDPE. V usage is TRBV7-4 and J usage is TRBJ2-6; the DNA was not used to check the table's D call, TRBD2. Both ends counted, the CDR3 spans 12 residues. Per germline, CDR1 SGHVT and CDR2 SQSDAQ.

This chain links TRBV9 with TRBJ1-2, with D unresolved. CDR3 length: 13 amino acids. Germline V gene data show CDR1 as SGDLS and CDR2 as YYNGEE. Trimming removed 3 bases from V and 6 bases from J, with 12 bases in between. CDR3 in DNA: TGTGCCAGCAGCGCGACACCCGATAATGGCTACACCTTC. Residues: CASSATPDNGYTF.

The rearrangement links TRBV5-6 to TRBJ1-6; a weak D match, TRBD1 (5 bases). CDR3 length: 14 residues. V was cut by 4 bases and J by 7 bases, with 12 bases left in between. Germline CDR1 and CDR2: SGHDT and YYEEEE. This chain's CDR3 is CASSLDSENSPLHF. CDR3 DNA: TGTGCCAGCAGCCTAGACAGCGAAAATTCACCCCTCCACTTT.

This clone has just a few counts. The chain has TRBV29-1 and TRBJ2-1, with TRBD1 matching over 7 bases. This CDR3 comprises 13 residues. Germline CDR1 reads SQVTM; CDR2 reads ANQGSEA. With 4 bases clipped from V and 7 bases from J, the junction kept 7 bases outside the gene matches. CDR3 sequence: CSVATRQGNEQFF. The DNA of the CDR3 is TGCAGCGTTGCAACAAGACAGGGTAATGAGCAGTTCTTC.

The chain has TRBV2 and TRBJ2-5, with 8 bases aligning to TRBD1. This CDR3 has 13 residues. Germline CDR1 reads SNHLY; CDR2 reads FYNNEI. The J segment lost 8 bases and the V segment lost 5 bases, leaving 7 bases of the junction unmatched. The CDR3 here is CASSPDRERTQYF. CDR3 sequence (DNA): TGTGCCAGCAGTCCGGACAGGGAGCGCACCCAGTACTTC.

The CDR3 is CASSSREGGSYEQYF. The CDR3 nucleotides read TGTGCCAGCAGCAGCAGGGAGGGAGGCTCCTACGAGCAGTACTTC. The chain has TRBV5-4 and TRBJ2-7; 7 positions agree with TRBD2. CDR1 is SGHNT and CDR2 is YYREEE in the germline V gene (reference sequence). The CDR3 is 15 amino acids. J gave up 0 bases and V 4 bases, and 7 bases lay outside the gene matches. Supplemented by reference TRBV5-4 and TRBJ2-7, the full variable domain reads ETGVTQSPTHLIKTRGQQVTLRCSSQSGHNTVSWYQQALGQGPQFIFQYYREEENGRGNFPPRFSGLQFPNYSSELNVNALELDDSALYLCASSSREGGSYEQYFGPGTRLTVT.

The genes are TRBV2 and TRBJ2-2; weak D call: TRBD2 (6 bases). This CDR3 is 14 amino acids long. The germline gives CDR1 SNHLY, CDR2 FYNNEI. Trimming stripped 6 bases from V and 0 bases from J, with 8 bases between. The CDR3 spells CASRGTSNTGELFF. CDR3 nucleotide sequence: TGTGCCAGCAGAGGGACTTCGAACACCGGGGAGCTGTTTTTT. The full variable domain, rest sourced from reference TRBV2 and TRBJ2-2, is EPEVTQTPSHQVTQMGQEVILRCVPISNHLYFYWYRQILGQKVEFLVSFYNNEISEKSEIFDDQFSVERPDGSNFTLKIRSTKLEDSAMYFCASRGTSNTGELFFGEGSRLTVL.

The chain recombines TRBV15 with TRBJ1-5, with TRBD1 as a possible D gene (5 bases). The CDR3 has 14 residues. The ends were cut back, 5 bases at V and 6 bases at J, with 14 bases in the middle. CDR1 and CDR2 (germline): LNHNV, YYDKDF (reference sequence). The CDR3 region has the DNA TGTGCCACCAGCGGAAGCCCCCAGGGTCAGCCCCAGCATTTT. This codes for CATSGSPQGQPQHF.

This chain's CDR3 is CASSLGRRTGANVLTF. The CDR3 DNA is TGCGCCAGCAGCTTGGGGCGGCGGACTGGGGCCAACGTCCTGACTTTC. This chain connects TRBV5-1 to TRBJ2-6; D is unresolved. This CDR3 comprises 16 residues. Deletions cut 0 bases from V and 2 bases from J, with 9 bases between. Germline loops: CDR1 SGHRS, CDR2 YFSETQ.

The chain couples TRBV19 to TRBJ2-2; no definite D call. Germline-derived CDR1 and CDR2 are LNHDA and SQIVND (reference sequence). The CDR3 is 12 residues long. V lost 0 bases and J 7 bases, leaving 3 bases between the germline ends. The CDR3 protein is CASSIDRGELFF. The DNA of the CDR3 is TGTGCCAGTAGTATAGATCGCGGGGAGCTGTTTTTT.

The rearrangement uses TRBV25-1 and TRBJ1-2, with TRBD1 as a possible D gene (5 bases). The CDR3 runs to 13 residues. V shed 5 bases and J shed 7 bases, with 14 bases lying between them. Germline V lookup: CDR1 MGHDK, CDR2 SYGVNS. The CDR3 is CASSLRGDGGYTF. The DNA for the CDR3 is TGTGCCAGCAGTCTTCGGGGGGATGGTGGCTACACCTTC.

This chain links TRBV13 with TRBJ1-6; D not resolved. Germline V CDR1 and CDR2: PRHDT, FYEKMQ (reference sequence). V lost 3 bases and J lost 0, with 6 bases in between. The CDR3 has 15 residues. This chain's CDR3 is CASSLVSSYNSPLHF. CDR3 coding DNA: TGTGCCAGCAGCTTGGTGAGCTCCTATAATTCACCCCTCCACTTT.

V and J are TRBV5-6 and TRBJ1-2, with TRBD1 as a possible D gene (6 bases). The CDR3 loop spans 15 amino acids. CDR1 SGHDT and CDR2 YYEEEE come from the germline V gene. V dropped 6 bases and J dropped 2 bases, with 17 bases sitting between them. The CDR3 spells CASNFPGDANYGYTF. CDR3 nucleotides: TGTGCCAGCAACTTTCCAGGGGATGCCAACTATGGCTACACCTTC.